This T cell receptor beta chain was identified in a study of T cell responses to AZD1222 COVID-19 vaccine. At the level of the study: Pooling covered second doses at about 4 or about 12 weeks. Study results and limitations: Seropositive at baseline were only a handful of AZD1222 recipients. Clonal diversity was possibly underestimated; the donors were predominantly white British and more often female. Repertoire collection took place solely once the T cell response had peaked.

A note on this clone: Its target is unknown.

V was cut by 5 bases and J by 7 bases, with 20 bases left in between. The V gene's germline CDR1 is SQVTM and CDR2 ANQGSEA. The CDR3 has 14 residues. Some clones are missing from TCRdb's copy, which holds only in-frame ones; the method was immunoSEQ multiplex PCR. Among 130,000 to 150,000 clones listed, around 91% were seen once. The chain carries TRBV29-1 and TRBJ1-2, with D perhaps TRBD1 (5 bases). The material sequenced was peripheral blood, taken on day 0 of AZD1222 vaccination. The clonotype was recovered from an adult in good health. The CDR3 DNA reads as TGCAGCGTTCTTCGTGGGGGGAGGTCCTTTGGCTACACCTTC. This translates into CSVLRGGRSFGYTF.